The 24 T cell receptor beta chains presented below share a single source sample, sequenced in a study of CD8 T cells in ankylosing spondylitis. TCRdb redid the calling of the 5' RACE reads with MiXCR, one entry per CDR3 protein. Among about 230,000 distinct CDR3 sequences listed, roughly 8% were seen once. Sequenced sample: blood, either unsorted or a sorted T cell fraction (not recorded which). Every receptor here comes from a female donor with ankylosing spondylitis or in good health (not recorded which).

This rearrangement joins TRBV20-1 to TRBJ1-3, with 8 nucleotides matching TRBD1. The CDR3 totals 15 residues. Germline V CDR1 and CDR2: DFQATT, SNEGSKA (reference sequence). J lost 0 bases, V lost 5 bases, and 6 bases had no gene match. CDR3 protein: CSAEDRGSSGNTIYF. DNA for the CDR3: TGCAGTGCTGAAGACAGGGGTAGCTCTGGAAACACCATATATTTT.

This clonotype has a count of ten or more. The chain joins TRBV10-3 to TRBJ1-1, with 11 bases fitting TRBD1. This CDR3 region has 14 residues. Trimming took 9 bases from V and 3 from J; bases not matched to a gene: 6. Germline V lookup: CDR1 ENHRY, CDR2 SYGVKD. CDR3 DNA sequence: TGTGCCATAGGACAGGGGGCGTTTGACACTGAAGCTTTCTTT. Amino acid sequence: CAIGQGAFDTEAFF.

The V and J genes are TRBV7-2 and TRBJ2-7; D possibly corresponds to TRBD2 (6 bases). This CDR3 has 15 residues. Germline V CDR1 and CDR2: SGHTA, FQGNSA. Trimming removed 0 bases from V and 3 bases from J, with 12 bases in between. CDR3 sequence (DNA): TGTGCCAGCAGCTTAGCGGGGGATAGCGGCTACGAGCAGTACTTC. This sequence encodes CASSLAGDSGYEQYF.

This clonotype appeared many times. The chain uses TRBV4-3 and TRBJ2-5, with D possibly being TRBD1 (5 bases). V shed 0 bases and J shed 4 bases, with 9 bases lying between them. Germline lookup yields CDR1 LGHNA and CDR2 YSLEER. This CDR3 is built from 14 residues. CDR3 sequence: CASSQDLGPETQYF. As DNA, the CDR3 is TGCGCCAGCAGCCAAGATCTGGGGCCAGAGACCCAGTACTTC.

The genes are TRBV4-2 and TRBJ2-5; maybe TRBD2 (5 bases). This CDR3 contains 15 residues. Germline V CDR1 and CDR2: LGHNA, YNFKEQ. The V end lost 5 bases, the J end lost 5 bases, and 18 bases lay between the germline ends. CDR3 DNA sequence: TGTGCCAGCAGCACCAGACTGGGTGGGGAGGAGACCCAGTACTTC. Translated, it gives CASSTRLGGEETQYF.

The chain joins TRBV4-2 to TRBJ2-5; D gene ambiguous. Trimming left V 3 bases short and J 4 bases short, with 15 bases between. The CDR3 is 15 residues long. Germline-derived CDR1 and CDR2 are LGHNA and YNFKEQ. The CDR3 region is CASSQSDQRGETQYF. In DNA, the CDR3 is TGTGCCAGCAGCCAGTCAGACCAAAGAGGAGAGACCCAGTACTTC.

This rearrangement joins TRBV4-2 to TRBJ2-3; D may be TRBD2 (6 bases). Looked up from germline, CDR1 is LGHNA and CDR2 is YNFKEQ. This CDR3 region has 16 residues. The V end lost 4 bases, the J end lost 2 bases, and 16 bases lay between the germline ends. In nucleotides, the CDR3 is TGTGCCAGCAGCCCCAACTCGGGACTGGACACAGATACGCAGTATTTT. Translating it yields CASSPNSGLDTDTQYF.

This clonotype was picked up many times. V gene TRBV27 combines with J gene TRBJ1-2, with TRBD1 matching 8 bases. CDR3 size: 17 residues. Per the germline V gene, CDR1 is MNHEY and CDR2 is SMNVEV (reference sequence). J lost 0 bases, V lost 4 bases, and 10 bases had no gene match. CDR3 bases: TGTGCCAGCAGTTCCGACAGGGGTGCAGGGGCTAACTATGGCTACACCTTC. Protein sequence: CASSSDRGAGANYGYTF.

In its sample, this clonotype was seen many times. The chain combines TRBV2 with TRBJ2-1; 10 positions agree with TRBD1. CDR3 length: 15 amino acids. Germline-derived CDR1 and CDR2 are SNHLY and FYNNEI. With V trimmed by 7 bases and J by 6 bases, 9 bases remained unmatched. The CDR3 bases are TGTGCCAGCACCCCGGGACAGGGGTACCCCAATGAGCAGTTCTTC. Protein: CASTPGQGYPNEQFF.

This clonotype was found many times. The rearrangement uses TRBV25-1 and TRBJ1-2, with TRBD1 matching 7 bases. Germline V gene lookup returns CDR1 MGHDK and CDR2 SYGVNS. This CDR3 is built from 13 residues. Trimming took 0 bases from V and 6 from J; bases not matched to a gene: 1. The chain's CDR3 is CASSEYGTDGYTF. The CDR3 nucleotides are TGTGCCAGCAGTGAATATGGGACAGATGGCTACACCTTC.

This chain's CDR3 is CASSPNRDSRDEQFF. CDR3 DNA: TGTGCCAGCAGCCCTAACCGGGACAGTCGGGATGAGCAGTTCTTC. This chain uses TRBV7-3 with TRBJ2-1, with 7 bases lining up with TRBD1. The CDR3 extends over 15 amino acids. Losses at the gene ends were 5 bases for V and 8 bases for J; bases not matched to a gene: 12. Germline V lookup: CDR1 SGHTA, CDR2 FQGTGA. Full variable domain (missing parts from reference TRBV7-3 and TRBJ2-1): GAGVSQTPSNKVTEKGKYVELRCDPISGHTALYWYRQSLGQGPEFLIYFQGTGAADDSGLPNDRFFAVRPEGSVSTLKIQRTERGDSAVYLCASSPNRDSRDEQFFGPGTRLTVL.

This clonotype was detected only a few times. The rearrangement uses TRBV2 and TRBJ1-5, with no clear D. The CDR3 length is 14 residues. Looked up from germline, CDR1 is SNHLY and CDR2 is FYNNEI. V lost 2 bases and J 0 bases, leaving 5 bases between the germline ends. The DNA of the CDR3 is TGTGCCAGCAGTGAAATGACTAGCAATCAGCCCCAGCATTTT. Its translation: CASSEMTSNQPQHF. Full variable domain (missing parts from reference TRBV2 and TRBJ1-5): EPEVTQTPSHQVTQMGQEVILRCVPISNHLYFYWYRQILGQKVEFLVSFYNNEISEKSEIFDDQFSVERPDGSNFTLKIRSTKLEDSAMYFCASSEMTSNQPQHFGDGTRLSIL.

The gene calls are TRBV7-2 and TRBJ1-2; perhaps TRBD1 as D (5 bases). V dropped 1 base and J dropped 2 bases, with 14 bases sitting between them. The CDR3 length is 16 residues. Germline CDR1 SGHTA, CDR2 FQGNSA. CDR3 residues: CASSLGPGQANYGYTF. CDR3 sequence (DNA): TGTGCCAGCAGCTTAGGGCCGGGGCAGGCGAACTATGGCTACACCTTC.

There are many counts of this clonotype. The chain joins TRBV4-3 to TRBJ2-1; D is perhaps TRBD2 (6 bases). V dropped 0 bases and J dropped 8 bases, with 14 bases sitting between them. The CDR3 runs 15 residues. Germline assignment: CDR1 LGHNA and CDR2 YSLEER. The CDR3: CASSQDRRGEDEQFF. The CDR3 DNA sequence: TGCGCCAGCAGCCAAGATCGAAGAGGGGAGGATGAGCAGTTCTTC.

This clonotype was detected ten times or more. The J gene is TRBJ2-1, the V gene TRBV13; D unresolved. Germline V lookup: CDR1 PRHDT, CDR2 FYEKMQ (reference sequence). The CDR3 covers 14 residues. V was pared by 5 bases and J by 2 bases, with 10 bases between. CDR3 amino acids: CASSRSVAYNEQFF. CDR3 bases: TGTGCCAGCAGCCGCTCGGTGGCCTACAATGAGCAGTTCTTC.

This clonotype was detected ten times or more. J is TRBJ2-5 and V is TRBV21-1; TRBD2 is taken as the D call from the table, unchecked against the DNA. TRBV21-1 is deemed a pseudogene. CDR3 length equals 20 residues. The CDR3 sequence: CASSKGVSGKHDSQGKTQYF. CDR3 in DNA: TGTGCCAGCAGCAAAGGTGTGAGCGGCAAGCACGACTCACAAGGGAAGACCCAGTACTTC.

This clonotype was recorded at least ten times. At one of its ends the junction is not consistent with the germline gene, which may arise from a read error. The chain uses TRBV12-3 or TRBV12-4 and TRBJ2-1, with TRBD2 as a possible D gene (7 bases). This CDR3 contains 14 residues. CDR3 protein: CASSVAGQGNEQFF. CDR3 in DNA: TGTGCCAGCAGTGTAGCGGGTCAGGGGAATGAGCAGTTCTTC.

This clonotype showed up many times. V usage is TRBV5-4 and J usage is TRBJ2-5; D possibly corresponds to TRBD2 (6 bases). The CDR3 has 14 residues. V was cut by 0 bases and J by 3 bases, with 9 bases left in between. The germline gives CDR1 SGHNT, CDR2 YYREEE (reference sequence). CDR3 protein: CASSLGGRKETQYF. The CDR3 nucleotides are TGTGCCAGCAGCTTGGGTGGGAGGAAAGAGACCCAGTACTTC.

Many counts were recorded for this clonotype. The chain carries TRBV12-3 or TRBV12-4 and TRBJ1-5, with a possible D match to TRBD1 (5 bases). V dropped 5 bases and J dropped 9 bases, with 11 bases sitting between them. The length of the CDR3 is 12 residues. DNA of the CDR3: TGTGCCAGCAGTCCGGGACTCCGGCCCCAGCATTTT. Translating gives CASSPGLRPQHF.

There are many counts of this clonotype. The chain has TRBV4-3 and TRBJ2-4; TRBD2 agrees at 8 bases. CDR3 length: 14 residues. J lost 8 bases, V lost 0 bases, and 3 bases had no gene match. Germline lookup yields CDR1 LGHNA and CDR2 YSLEER. CDR3 region: CASSQDREGDIQYF. Written as DNA, the CDR3 is TGCGCCAGCAGCCAAGATCGGGAGGGGGACATTCAGTACTTC.

This clonotype was picked up many times. The chain has TRBV20-1 and TRBJ2-6, with D hard to call. V was pared by 3 bases and J by 3 bases, with 3 bases between. This CDR3 is 12 amino acids long. Germline CDR1 is DFQATT and CDR2 is SNEGSKA (reference sequence). CDR3 nucleotides: TGCAGTGCTAGGGGTGGGGCCAACGTCCTGACTTTC. As protein: CSARGGANVLTF.

This clonotype was recorded many times. V gene TRBV24-1 combines with J gene TRBJ1-5, with 8 bases identical to TRBD1. This CDR3 is 15 amino acids long. Germline loops: CDR1 KGHDR, CDR2 SFDVKD. The V gene end was trimmed by 7 bases and the J gene end by 0 bases; junction bases not matched to a gene: 4. CDR3 loop: CATSMTGDSNQPQHF. CDR3 in DNA: TGTGCCACCAGCATGACAGGGGATAGCAATCAGCCCCAGCATTTT.

The chain has TRBV15 and TRBJ2-5; D is perhaps TRBD1 or TRBD2 (5 bases each). Germline CDR1 reads LNHNV; CDR2 reads YYDKDF (reference sequence). V shed 3 bases and J shed 2 bases, with 13 bases lying between them. This CDR3 is 15 amino acids long. This chain's CDR3 is CATSRRVGDQETQYF. The DNA of the CDR3 is TGTGCCACCAGCAGGAGGGTAGGGGATCAAGAGACCCAGTACTTC. Together with reference TRBV15 and TRBJ2-5, the CDR3 gives the full variable domain: DAMVIQNPRYQVTQFGKPVTLSCSQTLNHNVMYWYQQKSSQAPKLLFHYYDKDFNNEADTPDNFQSRRPNTSFCFLDIRSPGLGDTAMYLCATSRRVGDQETQYFGPGTRLLVL.

As for this clonotype: A much larger clone differs by one base, so this may be a read error. This chain uses TRBV7-2 with TRBJ2-4; D is possibly TRBD1 or TRBD2 (5 bases each). CDR1 SGHTA and CDR2 FQGNSA come from the germline V gene. There are 15 residues in the CDR3. The CDR3 region has the DNA TGTGTCAGCAGCCCGAGGGGATTGTCCAAAAACATTCAGTACTTC. It yields the protein CVSSPRGLSKNIQYF.